These 17 T cell receptor beta chains came from one sample sequenced in a study of Graves' ophthalmopathy and Graves' hyperthyroidism. Amplified material comprised TCR beta CDR3 regions derived from RNA transcripts. First-round RT-PCR with HTBI primers preceded a second-round multiplex PCR. TCRdb re-called the multiplex PCR reads through MiXCR, storing one row per CDR3 protein. The table lists about 380,000 distinct CDR3 sequences, roughly 15% of them singletons, with 5.5% to 8% in the top ten. Specimen: peripheral blood. The receptor source for this set is a woman between 18 and 30 years old with stable Graves' hyperthyroidism.

This clonotype was seen at least ten times. The chain joins TRBV27 to TRBJ2-7, with 11 bases that match TRBD2. The ends lost 3 bases at V and 7 bases at J; junction bases unmatched: 11. CDR1 is MNHEY, CDR2 SMNVEV, per germline (reference sequence). This CDR3 is 16 amino acids long. The CDR3 sequence: CASSFLPPGLADEQYF. The CDR3 nucleotides read TGTGCCAGCAGTTTCCTCCCCCCGGGACTAGCGGATGAGCAGTACTTC.

This clonotype was seen repeatedly, ten times or more. CDR3 sequence reads: CASSYGTASNQPQHF. Written as DNA, the CDR3 is TGTGCCAGCAGTTACGGGACAGCAAGCAATCAGCCCCAGCATTTT. V usage is TRBV6-2 or TRBV6-3 and J usage is TRBJ1-5; 7 bases are a match to TRBD1. The CDR3 spans 15 residues. Germline V gene lookup returns CDR1 MNHEY and CDR2 SVGEGT. V shed 2 bases, J shed 1 base, and the junction held 2 bases outside the gene matches.

This clonotype was recorded at least ten times. DNA of the CDR3: TGTGCCAGCAGTTTACGCAGTACCACCGGGGAGCTGTTTTTT. Translated, it gives CASSLRSTTGELFF. The rearrangement joins TRBV12-3 or TRBV12-4 to TRBJ2-2, with D hard to call. V was trimmed by 2 bases and J by 4 bases, leaving 8 bases between them. The CDR3 has 14 residues.

This clonotype was detected many times. The chain is built from TRBV7-2 and TRBJ1-3; D call uncertain. The germline CDR1 and CDR2 sequences are SGHTA and FQGNSA. The CDR3 is made up of 12 amino acids. V dropped 5 bases and J dropped 5 bases, with 7 bases sitting between them. CDR3 sequence: CASSPGRNTIYF. Written as DNA, the CDR3 is TGTGCCAGCAGCCCTGGACGAAACACCATATATTTT.

CDR3 protein: CASSEQGIGNQPQHF. In DNA, the CDR3 is TGTGCCAGCAGTGAACAGGGGATCGGCAATCAGCCCCAGCATTTT. The J gene is TRBJ1-5, the V gene TRBV6-1, with D possibly matching TRBD1 (6 bases). CDR1 is MNHNS, CDR2 SASEGT, per germline. The CDR3 totals 15 residues. The V and J ends lost 2 bases and 2 bases respectively, with 10 bases between them.

This rearrangement joins TRBV9 to TRBJ1-3; 7 bases agree with TRBD1. Germline assignment: CDR1 SGDLS and CDR2 YYNGEE. After removal of 2 bases from V and 2 bases from J, the junction contained 4 bases not matched to a gene. The CDR3 extends over 15 amino acids. CDR3 in amino acids: CASSVTGTAGNTIYF. CDR3 in DNA: TGTGCCAGCAGCGTGACCGGGACAGCTGGAAACACCATATATTTT.

This chain connects TRBV2 to TRBJ2-7; 12 bases match TRBD2. The CDR3 loop spans 15 amino acids. Germline values: CDR1 SNHLY, CDR2 FYNNEI. With 4 bases clipped from V and 6 bases from J, the junction kept 7 bases outside the gene matches. The CDR3 protein is CASSARTSGGFEQYF. The CDR3 DNA sequence: TGTGCCAGCAGTGCCCGTACTAGCGGGGGGTTCGAGCAGTACTTC.

A word on this clonotype: A much larger clone lies a single base off, so this may be a read error. The CDR3 end shows no conserved phenylalanine or tryptophan, and so a read error is likely. The chain carries TRBV11-2 and TRBJ1-3; TRBD1 aligns across 11 bases. V shed 4 bases and J 3 bases; nucleotides not matched to a gene: 5. Looked up from germline, CDR1 is SGHAT and CDR2 is FQNNGV. The CDR3 has 16 amino acids. CDR3 nucleotide sequence: TGTGCCAGCAGCTCGAGGACAGGGGGCGGTGGAAACACCATATATTTG. It encodes CASSSRTGGGGNTIYL.

This clonotype came up a few times. The rearrangement uses TRBV12-3 or TRBV12-4 and TRBJ2-7; TRBD1 agrees at 7 bases. The junction had 5 bases not matched to a gene; V was cut back by 6 bases and J by 0 bases. This CDR3 is built from 14 residues. The CDR3 sequence is CASRKTGNSYEQYF. The CDR3 DNA reads TGTGCCAGCAGAAAGACAGGGAACTCCTACGAGCAGTACTTC.

A remark on this clonotype: Because it lacks the conserved phenylalanine or tryptophan at the end, this CDR3 is likely a read error. The gene calls are TRBV20-1 and TRBJ2-5, with 7 positions matching TRBD1. The CDR3 is made up of 13 amino acids. The V gene's germline CDR1 is DFQATT and CDR2 SNEGSKA (reference sequence). CDR3 nucleotide sequence: TGCAGTGCCAGACCGGGACAGCAAGAGTCCCAGTACTGC. This gives the protein CSARPGQQESQYC.

This clonotype was counted ten times or more. The chain couples TRBV5-5 to TRBJ1-6; D is ambiguous. The V and J ends lost 3 bases and 6 bases respectively, with 10 bases between them. The CDR3 is 14 amino acids. Germline assignment: CDR1 SGHKS and CDR2 YYEKEE (reference sequence). The DNA for the CDR3 is TGTGCCAGCAGCTGGCGGGTTCGTAATTCACCCCTCCACTTT. Translation gives CASSWRVRNSPLHF.

In its sample, this clonotype was seen many times. The chain combines TRBV6-4 with TRBJ1-3; TRBD1 is a possible D gene (5 bases). The CDR3 totals 21 residues. Trimming pared 3 bases from V and 0 bases from J, leaving 27 bases between. Germline V gene lookup returns CDR1 MRHNA and CDR2 SNTAGT. CDR3 amino acids: CASSDGGVLGIQDFSGNTIYF. CDR3 nucleotides: TGTGCCAGCAGTGATGGTGGTGTTCTGGGAATACAGGACTTCTCTGGAAACACCATATATTTT.

On this clonotype itself: Given a much more abundant clone one base away, this may be a read error. Because the CDR3 is missing its conserved closing phenylalanine or tryptophan, this is likely a read error. The chain links TRBV4-1 to TRBJ1-5; D gene ambiguous. This CDR3 spans 14 amino acids. Germline CDR1 reads MGHRA; CDR2 reads YSYEKL. V gave up 1 base and J gave up 4 bases, with 8 bases separating them. CDR3 protein: CASSQVQINQPQHV. The CDR3 region has the DNA TGCGCCAGCAGCCAAGTTCAGATTAATCAGCCCCAGCATGTT.

The chain employs TRBV6-1 and TRBJ2-2; TRBD2 might be the D (5 bases). CDR3 size: 16 residues. Trimming pared 4 bases from V and 0 bases from J, leaving 12 bases between. CDR1 and CDR2 from the germline V gene are MNHNS and SASEGT. The CDR3 region is CASSADYFANTGELFF. CDR3 coding DNA: TGTGCCAGCAGTGCCGACTACTTCGCGAACACCGGGGAGCTGTTTTTT.

As for this clonotype: This is likely a read error, given that the CDR3 carries no conserved phenylalanine or tryptophan at its end. Because the CDR3's place on the DNA is in doubt, the DNA is left out and the CDR3 is given as listed by TCRdb. The rearrangement uses TRBV6-1 and TRBJ2-7; no check of the table's D call, TRBD1, against the DNA was made. The CDR3 length is 14 residues, termini included. Germline CDR1 MNHNS, CDR2 SASEGT. The CDR3 loop is CASSRQGSAYEQYS.

The table lists this clonotype with a few counts. The chain couples TRBV18 to TRBJ2-5; D not certain. The V gene's germline CDR1 is KGHSH and CDR2 LQKENI. The CDR3 is made up of 15 amino acids. Trimming removed 4 bases from V and 2 bases from J, with 14 bases in between. The CDR3 here is CASSRDLPPQETQYF. The DNA of the CDR3 is TGTGCCAGCTCACGGGATCTGCCTCCTCAAGAGACCCAGTACTTC.

The J gene is TRBJ2-7, the V gene TRBV9, with 10 bases lining up with TRBD1. This CDR3 spans 15 amino acids. V shed 4 bases, J shed 5 bases, and the junction held 9 bases outside the gene matches. Germline CDR1 and CDR2: SGDLS and YYNGEE. The CDR3 is CASSLDRGPAHEQYF. CDR3 nucleotide sequence: TGTGCCAGCAGCCTCGACAGGGGGCCCGCCCACGAGCAGTACTTC. Variable domain in full (rest from reference TRBV9 and TRBJ2-7): DSGVTQTPKHLITATGQRVTLRCSPRSGDLSVYWYQQSLDQGLQFLIQYYNGEERAKGNILERFSAQQFPDLHSELNLSSLELGDSALYFCASSLDRGPAHEQYFGPGTRLTVT.